A selection of T cell receptor beta chains follows, all from one sample in a study of blood T cell repertoires in COVID-19. This table comes from immunoSEQ multiplex PCR, and its TCRdb copy is limited to in-frame clones, with some not included. The data contain fewer than 500,000 clones, more than 75% of them singletons. The sequencing input was peripheral blood. The receptors stem from a human donor with acute or convalescent COVID-19. The donor label of this sample is uncertain. Each CDR3 is given without its conserved first and last residue. Clone size appears in some rows only: once, few, many, or a class for an expanded clone.

size	J	V	CDR3
.	TRBJ2-4	TRBV5-1	ASSLETELAKNIQY
.	TRBJ2-1	TRBV18	ASSRGLSAYNEQF
few	TRBJ1-5	TRBV27	ASSANTGISNQPQH
.	TRBJ1-1	TRBV5-6	ASSPDRGYAEAF
.	TRBJ2-2	TRBV2	ASRGGGTGELF
.	TRBJ1-5	TRBV3-1/TRBV3-2	ASSQNRGVRQPQH
.	TRBJ1-1	TRBV30	AWKRAGTEAF
.	TRBJ1-5	TRBV11-3	ASSLDSPFGNQPQH
.	TRBJ2-5	TRBV7-9	ASSSSGETQY
once	TRBJ1-2	TRBV16	ASSQNTVLENYGYT
.	TRBJ1-1	TRBV5-4	ASRTRLGMNTEAF
.	TRBJ1-4	TRBV11-2	ASSLPSRGDEKLF
.	TRBJ2-3	TRBV3-1/TRBV3-2	ASSPGNGGSTDTQY
.	TRBJ1-5	TRBV19	ASSIRGSQPQH
.	TRBJ1-1	TRBV6-5	ASSVRVAGGTEAF
.	TRBJ1-2	TRBV30	AWTTKGGGGYT
.	TRBJ1-2	TRBV19	ASSKSAGISGYT
.	TRBJ2-1	TRBV20-1	SASKGSPQREQF
.	TRBJ2-1	TRBV7-9	ASSLVGGKNNEQF
few	TRBJ1-2	TRBV18	ASSPAGQVNYGYT
.	TRBJ2-3	TRBV10-1	ASSSGKADTQY
.	TRBJ1-6	TRBV5-6	ASSLRQGSSPLH
.	TRBJ1-5	TRBV28	ASSPGGSRNQPQH
.	TRBJ2-1	TRBV19	ASSIRVAGGSSYNEQF
.	TRBJ1-1	TRBV18	ASSVGQGRMNTEAF
.	TRBJ2-1	TRBV19	ASSFSSYNEQF
.	TRBJ2-5	TRBV15	ATSREAETRQETQY
once	TRBJ1-4	TRBV11-1	ASSEGQGHGKLF
.	TRBJ2-3	TRBV11-2	ASSSGQGSRDTQY
few	TRBJ1-2	TRBV7-2	ASSRPGTGIYGYT
.	TRBJ2-3	TRBV19	ASSELRATDTQY
.	TRBJ2-7	TRBV5-4	ASSFQGGSEQY
.	TRBJ2-5	TRBV7-9	ASSFRGRETQY
.	TRBJ1-3	TRBV11-2	ASSFTGGNFVSGNTIY
.	TRBJ1-2	TRBV27	ASSLSSLYGYT
.	TRBJ2-7	TRBV29-1	SGTGTSGSYEQY
.	TRBJ1-6	TRBV19	ASSSPGPNYNSPLH
.	TRBJ1-1	TRBV5-1	ASSPPTGDGNTEAF
.	TRBJ2-6	TRBV5-1	ASSLTTTGANVLT